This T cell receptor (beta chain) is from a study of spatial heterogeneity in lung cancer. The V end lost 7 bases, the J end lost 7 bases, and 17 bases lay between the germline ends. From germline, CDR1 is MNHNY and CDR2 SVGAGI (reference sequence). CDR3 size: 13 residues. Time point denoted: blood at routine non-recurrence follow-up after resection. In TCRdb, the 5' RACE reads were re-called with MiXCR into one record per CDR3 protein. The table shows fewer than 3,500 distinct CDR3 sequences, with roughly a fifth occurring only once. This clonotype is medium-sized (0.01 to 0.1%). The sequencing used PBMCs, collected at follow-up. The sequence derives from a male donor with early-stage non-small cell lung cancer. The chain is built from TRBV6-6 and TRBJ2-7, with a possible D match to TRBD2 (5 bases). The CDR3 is CASTPIGPGEQYF. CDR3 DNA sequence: TGTGCCAGCACCCCCATCGGGCCGGGGGAGCAGTACTTC.